In this sample, the clone carrying this TCR beta chain turned up a few times. The entry originates in a study of blood T cells in healthy people across ages. Study background: Roughly one uniquely barcoded beta molecule per two T cells was captured.

Peripheral blood samples of 9 to 10 milliliters were drawn from each donor. Isolated PBMCs totaled at least 6.5 million in each sample. Trimming pared 2 bases from V and 3 bases from J, leaving 13 bases between. The germline V gene encodes CDR1 MDHEN and CDR2 SYDVKM. The CDR3 extends over 15 amino acids. For the second PCR, which ran for roughly 6 to 12 cycles, a sample-barcoded 5' primer and a J-beta primer mix were used. TCRdb reanalysed the 5' RACE reads using MiXCR and keeps one entry per CDR3 protein. The sample has about 930,000 distinct CDR3 sequences, almost 30% seen once. These data also formed part of another study, on T cells of mothers and their children.

The chain links TRBV28 to TRBJ1-1; D is uncertain. Sequences were obtained from blood. The TCR was taken from a woman in her thirties or forties in good health. Here the CDR3 DNA reads TGTGCCAGCAGTTTAATTGGATCCGAGGACACTGAAGCTTTCTTT. It translates to CASSLIGSEDTEAFF.